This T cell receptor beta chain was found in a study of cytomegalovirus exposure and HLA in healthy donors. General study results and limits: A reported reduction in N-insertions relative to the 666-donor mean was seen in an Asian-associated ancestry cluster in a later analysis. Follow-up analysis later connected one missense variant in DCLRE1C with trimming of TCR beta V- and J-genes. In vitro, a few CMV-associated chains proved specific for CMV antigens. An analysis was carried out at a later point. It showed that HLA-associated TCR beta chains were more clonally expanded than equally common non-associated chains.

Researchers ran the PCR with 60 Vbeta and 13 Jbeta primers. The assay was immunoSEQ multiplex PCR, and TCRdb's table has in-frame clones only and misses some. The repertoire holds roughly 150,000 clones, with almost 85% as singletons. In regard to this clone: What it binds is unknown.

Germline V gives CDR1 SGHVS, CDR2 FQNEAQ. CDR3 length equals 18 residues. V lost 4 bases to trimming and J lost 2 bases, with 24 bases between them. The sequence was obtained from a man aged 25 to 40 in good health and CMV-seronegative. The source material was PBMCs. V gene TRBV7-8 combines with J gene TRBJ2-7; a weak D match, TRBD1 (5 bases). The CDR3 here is CASSYALSAGKITYEQYF. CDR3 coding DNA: TGTGCCAGCAGCTACGCATTATCGGCAGGGAAGATTACCTACGAGCAGTACTTC.